This passage covers 27 T cell receptor beta chains from one sample sequenced in a study of blood T cell repertoires in COVID-19. Repertoires were generated with immunoSEQ multiplex PCR, while TCRdb's copy carries only in-frame clones and drops some. The sample records around 150,000 clones, around three quarters being singletons. Sequenced: peripheral blood. Receptors were obtained from a man aged 50 to 60 with acute or convalescent COVID-19.

The rearrangement links TRBV3-1 (or the pseudogene TRBV3-2) to TRBJ1-2; 9 nucleotides align to TRBD1. This CDR3 has 16 residues. V trimming: 4 bases; J trimming: 2 bases; junction bases outside the gene matches: 8. Per germline, CDR1 LGHDT and CDR2 YNNKEL (reference sequence). The CDR3 spells CASSPRTTGGNYGYTF. CDR3 sequence (DNA): TGTGCCAGCAGCCCCCGAACGACAGGGGGGAACTATGGCTACACCTTC.

J is TRBJ1-2 and V is TRBV24-1; no definite D call. Germline CDR1 and CDR2: KGHDR and SFDVKD. The CDR3 runs 13 residues. The V gene lost 1 base and the J gene lost 7 bases, with 9 bases spanning the gap. CDR3 amino acids: CATSDLTLSGYTF. CDR3 nucleotides: TGTGCCACCAGTGATTTAACACTAAGTGGCTACACCTTC.

V is TRBV2 and J is TRBJ2-1, with TRBD2 matching over 9 bases. The length of the CDR3 is 14 residues. Germline CDR1 and CDR2: SNHLY and FYNNEI. Trimming removed 6 bases from V and 16 bases from J; junction bases left unmatched: 16. CDR3 DNA: TGTGCCAGCAGAGGCGGGACTAGCCAGGGTAGGGACTTCTTC. It encodes CASRGGTSQGRDFF. Looking up the rest from reference TRBV2 and TRBJ2-1 gives the full variable domain: EPEVTQTPSHQVTQMGQEVILRCVPISNHLYFYWYRQILGQKVEFLVSFYNNEISEKSEIFDDQFSVERPDGSNFTLKIRSTKLEDSAMYFCASRGGTSQGRDFFGPGTRLTVL.

V usage is TRBV11-2 and J usage is TRBJ2-1; D gene unclear. The V gene's germline CDR1 is SGHAT and CDR2 FQNNGV. CDR3 length: 13 amino acids. The V end was cut by 5 bases, the J end by 0 bases, with 5 bases between. CDR3: CASSGSSYNEQFF. CDR3 DNA sequence: TGTGCCAGCAGCGGTAGCTCCTACAATGAGCAGTTCTTC.

The CDR3 reads CASSSDRGRNEQFF. CDR3 bases: TGCGCCAGCAGCTCAGACAGGGGCAGGAATGAGCAGTTCTTC. The rearrangement uses TRBV5-1 and TRBJ2-1; TRBD1 matches 8 bases. The V and J ends lost 3 bases and 7 bases, in that order; junction bases with no gene match: 6. The CDR3 runs 14 residues. Germline loops: CDR1 SGHRS, CDR2 YFSETQ.

V gene TRBV5-5 combines with J gene TRBJ1-2; possible D gene TRBD1, 5 bases. Deletions cut 4 bases from V and 3 bases from J, with 10 bases between. From germline, CDR1 is SGHKS and CDR2 YYEKEE (reference sequence). The CDR3 contains 13 residues. CDR3 region: CASSPGSDYGYTF. The CDR3 DNA sequence: TGTGCCAGCAGCCCAGGGTCCGACTATGGCTACACCTTC.

This clone came up once. The CDR3 loop reads CASSYTGDYGYTF. In DNA, the CDR3 is TGTGCCAGCAGTTACACAGGGGACTATGGCTACACCTTC. The rearrangement joins TRBV6-6 to TRBJ1-2, with 7 bases matching TRBD1. Germline lookup yields CDR1 MNHNY and CDR2 SVGAGI (reference sequence). J lost 3 bases, V lost 2 bases, and 0 bases had no gene match. The CDR3 is 13 residues long.

The rearrangement uses TRBV19 and TRBJ2-7, with TRBD1 identical over 8 bases. Germline trimming cut 0 bases from V and 2 bases from J; bases unmatched to any gene: 3. This CDR3 is built from 15 residues. Germline lookup yields CDR1 LNHDA and CDR2 SQIVND (reference sequence). The CDR3 sequence is CASSIDRGPPYEQYV. CDR3 in DNA: TGTGCCAGTAGTATAGACAGGGGGCCCCCCTACGAGCAGTACGTC.

The chain has TRBV2 and TRBJ2-5, with 9 bases lining up with TRBD2. The CDR3 is made up of 12 amino acids. Germline CDR1 SNHLY, CDR2 FYNNEI. CDR3 sequence: CGVAGVQETQYF. CDR3 DNA sequence: TGTGGGGTAGCGGGGGTGCAAGAGACCCAGTACTTC. Full variable domain (remainder filled in from reference TRBV2 and TRBJ2-5): EPEVTQTPSHQVTQMGQEVILRCVPISNHLYFYWYRQILGQKVEFLVSFYNNEISEKSEIFDDQFSVERPDGSNFTLKIRSTKLEDSAMYFCGVAGVQETQYFGPGTRLLVL.

The chain combines TRBV30 with TRBJ2-5, with D hard to call. CDR1 GTSNPN and CDR2 SVGIG come from the germline V gene (reference sequence). Trimming cost V 1 base and J 8 bases, with 11 bases left between them. The CDR3 spans 12 residues. The CDR3 here is CAWSAPGGTQYF. The DNA of the CDR3 is TGTGCCTGGAGTGCCCCGGGTGGAACCCAGTACTTC.

This rearrangement joins TRBV7-3 to TRBJ2-3; D possibly corresponds to TRBD2 (7 bases). The CDR3 is 13 residues long. From germline, CDR1 is SGHTA and CDR2 FQGTGA. The V end was cut by 5 bases, the J end by 4 bases, with 10 bases between. CDR3 loop: CASSEGGSDTQYF. The DNA for the CDR3 is TGTGCCAGCAGCGAGGGGGGGTCAGATACGCAGTATTTT.

The chain has TRBV9 and TRBJ2-5; D gene uncertain. CDR1 is SGDLS, CDR2 YYNGEE, per germline. This CDR3 is built from 15 residues. Deletions cut 0 bases from V and 4 bases from J, with 13 bases between. The CDR3 loop is CASSVGGSVRETQYF. CDR3 nucleotides: TGTGCCAGCAGCGTAGGAGGATCAGTTAGAGAGACCCAGTACTTC.

The CDR3 region is CASSLSPINNEQFF. DNA for the CDR3: TGCGCCAGCAGCTTGAGCCCTATCAACAATGAGCAGTTCTTC. V gene TRBV5-1 combines with J gene TRBJ2-1; no clear D gene. Germline values: CDR1 SGHRS, CDR2 YFSETQ. Trimming removed 1 base at V and 5 bases at J, with 10 bases between. The CDR3 is 14 residues long.

The rearrangement uses TRBV10-3 and TRBJ2-3, with 8 bases fitting TRBD1. There are 20 residues in the CDR3. V shed 2 bases and J 0 bases; nucleotides not matched to a gene: 16. Germline V CDR1 and CDR2: ENHRY, SYGVKD. The CDR3 nucleotides read TGTGCCATCAGTGAGCCACTTTCCAGGGGGCCAAACCTTAGCACAGATACGCAGTATTTT. It yields the protein CAISEPLSRGPNLSTDTQYF.

This clone was detected once. The V and J genes are TRBV3-1 (or the pseudogene TRBV3-2) and TRBJ2-5; TRBD2 might be the D (6 bases). This CDR3 contains 14 residues. Deletions cut 1 base from V and 3 bases from J, with 9 bases between. The germline gives CDR1 LGHDT, CDR2 YNNKEL (reference sequence). CDR3 in amino acids: CASSQAGEKETQYF. Here the CDR3 DNA reads TGTGCCAGCAGCCAAGCGGGGGAAAAAGAGACCCAGTACTTC.

The CDR3, as DNA: TGTGCCAGTAGTATAGTGGGGGAGGGGGCCCAGCATTTT. Its protein is CASSIVGEGAQHF. The chain carries TRBV19 and TRBJ1-5; TRBD1 might be the D (6 bases). The CDR3 sequence is 13 residues long. Germline V CDR1 and CDR2: LNHDA, SQIVND (reference sequence). Trimming took 1 base from V and 11 from J, leaving 12 bases between them.

This chain links TRBV9 with TRBJ1-2; D call uncertain. The CDR3 sequence is 14 residues long. The germline gives CDR1 SGDLS, CDR2 YYNGEE. The V end was cut by 3 bases, the J end by 1 base, with 10 bases between. In DNA, the CDR3 is TGTGCCAGCAGCGGAATCAGGAATAACTATGGCTACACCTTC. Amino acids: CASSGIRNNYGYTF.

The chain uses TRBV5-1 and TRBJ2-3, with 12 bases fitting TRBD2. J lost 2 bases, V lost 2 bases, and 3 bases had no gene match. Germline CDR1 and CDR2: SGHRS and YFSETQ. This CDR3 spans 16 amino acids. The CDR3, as DNA: TGCGCCAGCAGCTTTACTAGCGGGGGGCCCACAGATACGCAGTATTTT. It codes for CASSFTSGGPTDTQYF.

This clone has just one count. The chain employs TRBV29-1 and TRBJ1-1; 10 bases agree with TRBD1. Germline CDR1 SQVTM, CDR2 ANQGSEA. The CDR3 has 15 amino acids. V lost 4 bases, J lost 0 bases, and 5 bases stayed unmatched. CDR3 sequence (DNA): TGCAGCGTTGCGAAGACAGGGGGCTTGAACACTGAAGCTTTCTTT. As protein: CSVAKTGGLNTEAFF.

The chain has TRBV6-1 and TRBJ1-6; D is perhaps TRBD1 (6 bases). The ends were cut back, 1 base at V and 7 bases at J, with 8 bases in the middle. In germline, CDR1 is MNHNS, CDR2 SASEGT. This CDR3 is built from 14 residues. The CDR3 coding sequence is TGTGCCAGCAGTGAAGGGACAGAGAATTCACCCCTCCACTTT. This codes for CASSEGTENSPLHF.

This clone was observed once. The chain uses TRBV11-2 and TRBJ1-4, with no clear D. Germline V lookup: CDR1 SGHAT, CDR2 FQNNGV. Trimming cost V 3 bases and J 0 bases, with 5 bases left between them. The length of the CDR3 is 14 residues. For the CDR3, the DNA is TGTGCCAGCAGCTTCCAGACAACTAATGAAAAACTGTTTTTT. Encoded protein: CASSFQTTNEKLFF.

The table lists this clone with a count of one. V usage is TRBV25-1 and J usage is TRBJ1-2; 9 nucleotides match TRBD1. The CDR3 extends over 16 amino acids. Unmatched junction bases numbered 8, after V lost 3 bases and J lost 3 bases. Germline CDR1 MGHDK, CDR2 SYGVNS. This CDR3 reads CASSDPSGTGHYGYTF. The CDR3 DNA follows: TGTGCCAGCAGTGATCCCTCCGGGACAGGGCACTATGGCTACACCTTC.

This chain joins TRBV10-3 and TRBJ2-3; 7 nucleotides align to TRBD1. Germline values: CDR1 ENHRY, CDR2 SYGVKD. V lost 4 bases and J lost 2; bases outside the gene matches: 6. The CDR3 totals 15 residues. CDR3 sequence (DNA): TGTGCCATCAGTGGACAGGGCCATAACACAGATACGCAGTATTTT. It is translated as CAISGQGHNTDTQYF.

This clone was seen only a few times. The chain uses TRBV5-1 and TRBJ2-3; 10 bases map to TRBD2. V shed 2 bases, J shed 2 bases, and the junction held 2 bases outside the gene matches. The CDR3 length is 15 residues. CDR1 is SGHRS and CDR2 is YFSETQ in the germline V gene. The CDR3, as DNA: TGCGCCAGCAGCTTACTAGCGGGGTACACAGATACGCAGTATTTT. It specifies CASSLLAGYTDTQYF.

The table lists this clone with a few counts. The chain couples TRBV6-1 to TRBJ1-2; D unresolved. Germline V gene data show CDR1 as MNHNS and CDR2 as SASEGT. This CDR3 is 14 amino acids long. V was shortened by 2 bases and J by 8 bases, with 15 bases between the two germline ends. The CDR3 here is CASSESSREVGYTF. CDR3 DNA: TGTGCCAGCAGTGAATCCTCGCGGGAGGTGGGCTACACCTTC.

The V call is TRBV6-5, the J call TRBJ1-2; D is possibly TRBD1 (6 bases). The CDR3 has 14 amino acids. The germline gives CDR1 MNHEY, CDR2 SVGAGI. The V end lost 2 bases, the J end lost 5 bases, and 12 bases lay between the germline ends. CDR3 coding DNA: TGTGCCAGCAGTTACGGACAGCTGAGTTATGGCTACACCTTC. Translation: CASSYGQLSYGYTF.

This clone was observed a handful of times. V gene TRBV3-1 (or the pseudogene TRBV3-2) combines with J gene TRBJ2-7; 12 bases match TRBD1. J lost 7 bases, V lost 6 bases, and 10 bases had no gene match. This CDR3 has 15 amino acids. The germline V gene has CDR1 LGHDT and CDR2 YNNKEL (reference sequence). The CDR3 sequence: CASRDAGQGAKEQYF. CDR3 coding DNA: TGTGCCAGCAGAGACGCGGGACAGGGGGCAAAAGAGCAGTACTTC.